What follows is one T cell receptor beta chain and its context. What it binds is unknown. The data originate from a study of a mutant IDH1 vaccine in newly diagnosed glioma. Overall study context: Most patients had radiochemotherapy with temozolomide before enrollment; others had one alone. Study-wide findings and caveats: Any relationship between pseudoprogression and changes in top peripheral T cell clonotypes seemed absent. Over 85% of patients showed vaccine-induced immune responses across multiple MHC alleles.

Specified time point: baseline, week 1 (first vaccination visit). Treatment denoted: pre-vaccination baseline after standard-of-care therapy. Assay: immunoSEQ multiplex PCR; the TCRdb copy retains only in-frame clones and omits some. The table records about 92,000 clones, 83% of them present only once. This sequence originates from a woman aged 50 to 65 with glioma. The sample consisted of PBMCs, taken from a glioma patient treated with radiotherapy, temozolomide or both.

CDR3 residues: CASSLSGGVKTQYF. CDR3 coding DNA: TGTGCCAGCAGCCTTAGCGGGGGGGTGAAGACCCAGTACTTC. The chain carries TRBV7-7 and TRBJ2-5; TRBD2 aligns across 11 bases. Germline V gene lookup returns CDR1 SSHAT and CDR2 FNYEAQ (reference sequence). CDR3 length: 14 residues. Germline trimming cut 5 bases from V and 6 bases from J; bases unmatched to any gene: 5.